This is a list of T cell receptor beta chains from one sample in a study of technical replicates of blood from a handful of donors. Using immunoSEQ multiplex PCR, the repertoire was profiled, and TCRdb retains in-frame clones only, with some absent. The data contain tens of thousands of clones, roughly 86% of them singletons. The sample consisted of PBMCs. These TCRs come from a human donor in good health. Some clones in this sample may be carry-over from other donors' samples. CDR3s include the opening cysteine and the closing phenylalanine or tryptophan. Each record gives: CDR3 DNA, CDR3 protein, J gene, D gene, V gene. D genes are given only for firm matches.

CDR3 DNA: TGTGCCAGCACCGGACTAGCGGGAGGGCCCGCAGATACGCAGTATTTT
CDR3 protein: CASTGLAGGPADTQYF
J gene: TRBJ2-3
D gene: TRBD2
V gene: TRBV6-7

CDR3 DNA: TGTGCCAGTAGTATTCTGACAGCTGGGGCCAACGTCCTGACTTTC
CDR3 protein: CASSILTAGANVLTF
J gene: TRBJ2-6
D gene: NA
V gene: TRBV19

CDR3 DNA: TGTGCCTGGAGGGACAGGTTTTACTCTGGAAACACCATATATTTT
CDR3 protein: CAWRDRFYSGNTIYF
J gene: TRBJ1-3
D gene: TRBD1
V gene: TRBV30

CDR3 DNA: TGTGCCAGCAGCCTCGACAGGCGCGAGCAGTTCTTC
CDR3 protein: CASSLDRREQFF
J gene: TRBJ2-1
D gene: NA
V gene: TRBV27

CDR3 DNA: TGTGCCAGCACCCGAGCTAGAGGCTACGAGCAGTACTTC
CDR3 protein: CASTRARGYEQYF
J gene: TRBJ2-7
D gene: NA
V gene: TRBV2

CDR3 DNA: TGTGCCAGCAGTTACAGGGACAGGGGCAATCAGCCCCAGCATTTT
CDR3 protein: CASSYRDRGNQPQHF
J gene: TRBJ1-5
D gene: TRBD1
V gene: TRBV6-6

CDR3 DNA: TGTGCCAGCTCACCACCGTATAGCGGGGGCCCTTACGAGCAGTACTTC
CDR3 protein: CASSPPYSGGPYEQYF
J gene: TRBJ2-7
D gene: TRBD2
V gene: TRBV18

CDR3 DNA: TGTGCCAGCAGCACGGGACTAGCTAATGAGCAGTTCTTC
CDR3 protein: CASSTGLANEQFF
J gene: TRBJ2-1
D gene: TRBD2
V gene: TRBV7-7

CDR3 DNA: TGTGCCAGCAGCTTCCCGGTGATTGGTAATCTAGCCAAAAACATTCAGTACTTC
CDR3 protein: CASSFPVIGNLAKNIQYF
J gene: TRBJ2-4
D gene: NA
V gene: TRBV7-9

CDR3 DNA: TGTGCCAGCAGCAAAGCGGAGAATGAGGGCTACACCTTC
CDR3 protein: CASSKAENEGYTF
J gene: TRBJ1-2
D gene: NA
V gene: TRBV21-1

CDR3 DNA: TGTGCCTGCCCCGGGACTAGCGGGGGACGATGGACCGGGGAGCTGTTTTTT
CDR3 protein: CACPGTSGGRWTGELFF
J gene: TRBJ2-2
D gene: TRBD2
V gene: TRBV2

CDR3 DNA: TGTGCCAGCAGTTTATCGGGGGGAGGAATATACTACGAGCAGTACTTC
CDR3 protein: CASSLSGGGIYYEQYF
J gene: TRBJ2-7
D gene: NA
V gene: TRBV27

CDR3 DNA: TGCAGTGCTTCCGGGAAAGAGACCCAGTACTTC
CDR3 protein: CSASGKETQYF
J gene: TRBJ2-5
D gene: NA
V gene: TRBV20-1

CDR3 DNA: TGTGCCAGCAGCTCTGCGGGGTCCTACGAGCAGTACTTC
CDR3 protein: CASSSAGSYEQYF
J gene: TRBJ2-7
D gene: NA
V gene: TRBV7-2